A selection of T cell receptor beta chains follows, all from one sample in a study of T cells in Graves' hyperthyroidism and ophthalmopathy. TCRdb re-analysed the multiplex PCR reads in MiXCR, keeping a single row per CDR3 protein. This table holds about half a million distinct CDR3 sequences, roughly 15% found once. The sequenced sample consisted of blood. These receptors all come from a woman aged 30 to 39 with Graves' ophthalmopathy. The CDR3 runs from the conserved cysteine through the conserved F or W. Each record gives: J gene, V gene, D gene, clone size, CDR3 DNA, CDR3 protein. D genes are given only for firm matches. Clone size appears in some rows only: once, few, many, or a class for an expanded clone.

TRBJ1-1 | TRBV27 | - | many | TGTGCCAGCAGTTTTCGAAGGGCCACTGAAGCTTTCTTT | CASSFRRATEAFF
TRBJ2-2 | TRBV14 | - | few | TGTGCCAGCAGCCAATGGCGAGGCACCGGGGAGCTGTTTTTT | CASSQWRGTGELFF
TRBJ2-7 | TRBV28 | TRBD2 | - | TGTGCCAGCAGTTTCTTCGGGAGGAGCCCCTACGAGCAGTACTTC | CASSFFGRSPYEQYF
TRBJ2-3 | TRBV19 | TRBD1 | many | TGTGCCAGTAGAGGGGGCGGCGGATTCACAGATACGCAGTATTTT | CASRGGGGFTDTQYF
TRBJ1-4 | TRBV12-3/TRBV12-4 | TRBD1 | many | TGTGCCAGCAGTTCCACGACAGGGGAGGAACTGTTTTTT | CASSSTTGEELFF
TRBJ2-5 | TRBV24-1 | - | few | TGTGCCACCAGTGATTTGATAACAGGCGACGAGACCCAGTACTTC | CATSDLITGDETQYF
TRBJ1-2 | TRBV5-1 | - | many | TGCGCCAGCAGCTTGGGACAGACCTTAATTAACTATGGCTACACCTTC | CASSLGQTLINYGYTF
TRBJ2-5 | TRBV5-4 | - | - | TGTGCCAGCAGCTTTAAGTTCGAGACCCAGTACTTC | CASSFKFETQYF
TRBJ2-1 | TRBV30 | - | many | TGTGCCTGGAGTGGCGGCGGCAGGGATGAGCAGTTCTTC | CAWSGGGRDEQFF
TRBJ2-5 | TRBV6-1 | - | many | TGTGCCAGCAGTTATTTCGGGTTACAAGAGACCCAGTACTTC | CASSYFGLQETQYF
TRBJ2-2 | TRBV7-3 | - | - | TGTGCCAGCAGCTTCGAAGTATGGAACACCGGGGAGCTGTTTTTT | CASSFEVWNTGELFF
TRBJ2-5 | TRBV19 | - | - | TGTGCCAGTAGTATTCCCCCCCAAGAGACCCAGTACTTC | CASSIPPQETQYF
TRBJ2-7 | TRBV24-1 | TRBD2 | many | TGTGCCACCAGTGCCCGGACTAGCGGGATCTACGAGCAGTACTTC | CATSARTSGIYEQYF
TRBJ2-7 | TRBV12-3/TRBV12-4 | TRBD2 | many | TGTGCCAGCAGAAAGACTAGCGGCTCCTACGAGCAGTACTTC | CASRKTSGSYEQYF
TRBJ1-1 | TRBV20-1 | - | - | TGCAGTGCTAGTCAGGCAGCTGACCTCCTGAACACTGAAGCTTTCTTT | CSASQAADLLNTEAFF
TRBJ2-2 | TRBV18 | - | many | TGTGCCAGCTCACCCATGGGGGCGAGGACCGGGGAGCTGTTTTTT | CASSPMGARTGELFF
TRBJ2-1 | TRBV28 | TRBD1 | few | TGTGCCAGCCTCGACAGGGGGTACAATGAGCAGTTCTTC | CASLDRGYNEQFF
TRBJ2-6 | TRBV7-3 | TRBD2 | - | TGTGCCAGCAGCTTAACGGGAGGGCTCTCTGGGGCCAACGTCCTGACTTTC | CASSLTGGLSGANVLTF
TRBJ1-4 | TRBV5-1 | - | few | TGCGCCAGCAGCGCCCAAACTGGGGCTAATGAAAAACTGTTTTTT | CASSAQTGANEKLFF
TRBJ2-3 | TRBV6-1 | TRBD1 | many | TGTGCCAGCCCGGGACAGAGCACAGATACGCAGTATTTT | CASPGQSTDTQYF
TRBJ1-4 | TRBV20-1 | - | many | TGCAGTGCTAGACAAGATAGGGCTGAAAAACTGTTTTTT | CSARQDRAEKLFF
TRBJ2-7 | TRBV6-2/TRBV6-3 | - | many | TGTGCCAGCAGTTACAGCCGACTGACTACCTACGAGCAGTACTTC | CASSYSRLTTYEQYF
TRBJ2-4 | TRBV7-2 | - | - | TGTGCCAGCACCCTAAATGGGGGGACCCCTTTCAAAAACATTCAGTACTTC | CASTLNGGTPFKNIQYF
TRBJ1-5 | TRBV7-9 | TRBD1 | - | TGTGCCAGCAGCTTAGAACCAGGGGGTCAGCCCCAGCATTTT | CASSLEPGGQPQHF
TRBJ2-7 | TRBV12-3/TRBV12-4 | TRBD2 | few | TGTGCCAGCGGATCTAGCGGGATATACGAGCAGTACTTC | CASGSSGIYEQYF